A selection of T cell receptor beta chains follows, all from one sample in a study of cytomegalovirus exposure and HLA in healthy donors. Generated by immunoSEQ multiplex PCR, the TCRdb table keeps only in-frame clones and is missing some. The data contain 100,000 to 150,000 clones, 80% to 85% of them singletons. The sequencing sample was made of PBMCs. The receptors were gathered from a boy between 10 and 17 years old in good health and CMV-seronegative. Both conserved end residues are part of each CDR3. The D gene is left open where the match is weak. The size field is filled for only some rows; it gives once, few, many or a size class.

TRBV4-1	TRBD2	-	TRBJ2-7	TGCGCCAGCAGCCAAGACTCTAGCGGATCTTACGAGCAGTACTTC	CASSQDSSGSYEQYF
TRBV5-6	TRBD2	-	TRBJ2-1	TGTGCCAGCAGCTTGGGCGGGGCGGGAGGGCCGTCGAATGAGCAGTTCTTC	CASSLGGAGGPSNEQFF
TRBV27	TRBD1	-	TRBJ1-5	TGTGCCAGCGGGGGGACAGGGTCAAATCAGCCCCAGCATTTT	CASGGTGSNQPQHF
TRBV11-1	TRBD1	-	TRBJ1-2	TGTGCCAGCAGCCCAGCAGTGGACAGGGGGAGTGGCTACACCTTC	CASSPAVDRGSGYTF
TRBV6-1	-	-	TRBJ1-3	TGTGCCAGCAGTGGGGAGGCTGGAAACACCATATATTTT	CASSGEAGNTIYF
TRBV4-1	-	once	TRBJ2-1	TGCGCCAGCAGCCTCGTAACAGGGTTGGGTGAGCAGTTCTTC	CASSLVTGLGEQFF
TRBV6-5	-	-	TRBJ2-1	TGTGCCAGCAGTCTCTTCTCAGGGGACAATGAGCAGTTCTTC	CASSLFSGDNEQFF
TRBV4-3	-	-	TRBJ1-2	TGCGCCAGCAGCCAAGATATGGGGCTGAACTATGGCTACACCTTC	CASSQDMGLNYGYTF
TRBV15	-	once	TRBJ2-7	TGTGCCACCAGCAGAGAGTCGAGTGACGGGGGCTCCTACGAGCAGTACTTC	CATSRESSDGGSYEQYF
TRBV12-5	-	-	TRBJ2-7	TGTGCTAGTGCCCTACAGATCTATCCCTACGAGCAGTACTTC	CASALQIYPYEQYF
TRBV4-2	-	once	TRBJ1-1	TGTGCCAGCAGCCAAGCAAGAGGGGGTGGGGGGAACACTGAAGCTTTCTTT	CASSQARGGGGNTEAFF
TRBV19	-	-	TRBJ1-1	TGTGCCAGTAGTGTTAGACACCCGGTCTTT	CASSVRHPVF
TRBV5-1	-	-	TRBJ1-3	TGCGCCAGCAGCTTTGTGGGAACAGGCAAAGGTGGAAACACCATATATTTT	CASSFVGTGKGGNTIYF
TRBV11-3	-	-	TRBJ2-1	TGTGCCAGCAGCCTAGACAGATACAATGAGCAGTTCTTC	CASSLDRYNEQFF
TRBV4-1	TRBD1	-	TRBJ2-3	TGCGCCAGCAGCCAAGATGGACAGGGCACAGATACGCAGTATTTT	CASSQDGQGTDTQYF
TRBV6-5	-	-	TRBJ2-3	TGTGCCAGCAGTTACTCGGGACATGGGTCGAGGGATACGCAGTATTTT	CASSYSGHGSRDTQYF
TRBV18	-	-	TRBJ2-3	TGTGCCAGCCCCCCCCGGGGTGGGTTGGTGGATACGCAGTATTTT	CASPPRGGLVDTQYF
TRBV6-6	-	-	TRBJ2-4	TGTGCCAGCAGGACACCTGGGGGGGCCAAAAACATTCAGTACTTC	CASRTPGGAKNIQYF
TRBV5-6	TRBD1	-	TRBJ1-2	TGTGCCAGCAGCTTGGCTGGGCAGGGGGCGTCCTATGGCTACACCTTC	CASSLAGQGASYGYTF
TRBV2	-	-	TRBJ1-6	TGTGCCAGCAACGACCGGACAGCTAAAGCGCCCCTCCACTTT	CASNDRTAKAPLHF
TRBV30	-	once	TRBJ1-4	TGTGTCCCACCGTCCATTCACCTTGAGGCTGAAAAACTGTTTTTT	CVPPSIHLEAEKLFF
TRBV13	TRBD2	-	TRBJ2-3	TGTGCCAGCAGCCCCTCGGAGCGGGAGATCACAGATACGCAGTATTTT	CASSPSEREITDTQYF
TRBV6-6	-	-	TRBJ2-1	TGTGCCGCTGGGGCATTAGAGACAAATGAGCAGTTCTTC	CAAGALETNEQFF
TRBV29-1	TRBD1	-	TRBJ2-1	TGCGGCGCCCAAGGGGACAGGAGCAATGAGCAGTTCTTC	CGAQGDRSNEQFF
TRBV5-4	TRBD2	-	TRBJ2-1	TGTGCCAGCAGGGCGGGACTAGAGAATGAGCAGTTCTTC	CASRAGLENEQFF
TRBV10-3	-	once	TRBJ2-2	TGTGCCATCAGTCCTAGGGACTCTTCCACCGGGGAGCTGTTTTTT	CAISPRDSSTGELFF
TRBV27	TRBD1	-	TRBJ1-5	TGTGCCAGCGCCTACAGGGGGAATCAGCCCCAGCATTTT	CASAYRGNQPQHF
TRBV2	-	-	TRBJ2-7	TGTGCCAGCAAGGAAACTAGGCTCATATCATCCTACGAGCAGTACTTC	CASKETRLISSYEQYF
TRBV7-2	TRBD1	few	TRBJ2-7	TGTGCCAGCAGCATGACAGGGCCGTCCTCCTACGAGCAGTACTTC	CASSMTGPSSYEQYF
TRBV2	-	-	TRBJ2-2	TGTGCCACCGGGGCGACCGGGAGCGGATCCGGGGAGCTGTTTTTT	CATGATGSGSGELFF
TRBV4-3	-	-	TRBJ2-3	TGCGCCAGCAGCCAAGATCGTCAGGGAATCAGCACAGATACGCAGTATTTT	CASSQDRQGISTDTQYF
TRBV7-8	-	-	TRBJ1-2	TGTGCCAGCGTCACACGGCCAGGAGGTGGCTACACCTTC	CASVTRPGGGYTF
TRBV30	TRBD2	-	TRBJ2-5	TGTGCCTGGAGTCCCTCAGCGGGGGGGCCCCAGTACTTC	CAWSPSAGGPQYF
TRBV29-1	-	few	TRBJ2-7	TGCAGCGTTGAAGAAGGGGCCACCTACGAGCAGTACTTC	CSVEEGATYEQYF
TRBV5-1	-	-	TRBJ2-2	TGCGCCAGCAGCTTGGCCGGGGGTTCCACCGGGGAGCTGTTTTTT	CASSLAGGSTGELFF
TRBV30	TRBD2	few	TRBJ2-1	TGTGCCTGGAGTAAGGTAGCGGGACCTAACTACAATGAGCAGTTCTTC	CAWSKVAGPNYNEQFF
TRBV9	-	once	TRBJ2-2	TGTGCCAGCAGCGGGCGTTGGGACACCTACACCGGGGAGCTGTTTTTT	CASSGRWDTYTGELFF
TRBV2	TRBD1	-	TRBJ1-5	TGTGCCAGCAGGGACGGACAGGGAAATCAGCCCCAGCATTTT	CASRDGQGNQPQHF
TRBV18	TRBD2	-	TRBJ2-4	TGTGCCAGCTCACCGGCACTAGCGGGAGGACCAAACATTCAGTACTTC	CASSPALAGGPNIQYF
TRBV7-2	-	-	TRBJ1-6	TGTGCCAGCAGCTTTGAGAACGTCTATAATTCACCCCTCCACTTT	CASSFENVYNSPLHF
TRBV14	TRBD1	once	TRBJ2-1	TGTGCCAGCAGCCAAGAGACAGGGGGGTACAATGAGCAGTTCTTC	CASSQETGGYNEQFF
TRBV19	-	-	TRBJ1-2	TGTGCCAGTAGTATAGATCACAGGAATAACTATGGCTACACCTTC	CASSIDHRNNYGYTF
TRBV6-1	TRBD2	-	TRBJ2-2	TGTGCCAGCAGTGATAGCGGGAGGGGATCCGGGGAGCTGTTTTTT	CASSDSGRGSGELFF
TRBV5-1	TRBD1	-	TRBJ2-3	TGCGCCAGCAGCTTGCCCGGGACAGTGATTGCCACAGATACGCAGTATTTT	CASSLPGTVIATDTQYF
TRBV5-4	TRBD1	-	TRBJ1-4	TGTGCCAGCAGTTATGGGACAGGGACTAATGAAAAACTGTTTTTT	CASSYGTGTNEKLFF
TRBV5-6	-	-	TRBJ1-2	TGTGCCAGCAGCTCCACTGCCAGGCACTATGGCTACACCTTC	CASSSTARHYGYTF
TRBV6-5	TRBD1	-	TRBJ2-7	TGTGCCAGCAGTACCGTAGGACAGGGAGTGTACGAGCAGTACTTC	CASSTVGQGVYEQYF
TRBV19	-	-	TRBJ2-5	TGTGCCAGTAGTATCCTAGGCCAAACCGGGGAGACCCAGTACTTC	CASSILGQTGETQYF
TRBV30	-	-	TRBJ1-1	TGTGCCTGGATAGCGGCCGGCGTAGAAAGGGATAAAGCTTTCTTT	CAWIAAGVERDKAFF
TRBV5-4	TRBD2	once	TRBJ2-1	TGTGCCAGCAGCCGGACTAGCGGGAGGAATATGTACAATGAGCAGTTCTTC	CASSRTSGRNMYNEQFF
TRBV6-6	-	-	TRBJ2-7	TGTGCCAGCAGTTTTGGGGGGTACGAGCAGTACTTC	CASSFGGYEQYF
TRBV6-5	-	-	TRBJ2-3	TGTGCCACCGCCGGACAGCAACACACAGATACGCAGTATTTT	CATAGQQHTDTQYF
TRBV5-1	-	-	TRBJ2-5	TGCGCCAGCAGCTTGGCCTCCAGAGGAGGGGAGACCCAGTACTTC	CASSLASRGGETQYF
TRBV20-1	-	-	TRBJ2-7	TGCAGTGCTAGATCATCCTACGAGCAGTACTTC	CSARSSYEQYF